This T cell receptor beta chain was captured in a study of cytomegalovirus exposure and HLA in healthy donors. Study details: HLA-typed donors contributed about 85 million unique TCRs, which were held in an early data release.

General study findings and limits: The study had only CMV serostatus as immune exposure information. Cytomegalovirus association was listed for 150 to 200 TCR beta chains.

The PCR made use of 60 Vbeta and 13 Jbeta primers. Generated by immunoSEQ multiplex PCR, the TCRdb table keeps only in-frame clones and is missing some. The sample holds under 200,000 clones, approximately 81% seen once. The CDR3 is 14 amino acids. CDR1 and CDR2 (germline): MNHEY, SVGAGI. V trimming: 5 bases; J trimming: 4 bases; junction bases outside the gene matches: 1. Of note for this clone: Antigen unknown.

Sequencing was carried out using PBMCs. The TCR comes from a young man in good health and CMV-seronegative. The chain has TRBV6-5 and TRBJ1-6, with TRBD1 identical over 8 bases. CDR3 nucleotides: TGTGCCAGCAGTCGACAGGGGTATAATTCACCCCTCCACTTT. Residues: CASSRQGYNSPLHF.